This T cell receptor (beta chain) was identified during a study of T cell clonality in common variable immunodeficiency. Study-level points and caveats: Common variable immunodeficiency TCR beta sequences reportedly had fewer deletions and N-nucleotide insertions. Compared with controls, CVID subjects had fewer shared TCRbeta clones. TCRbeta clonality was increased in CVID versus healthy controls. Patient heterogeneity in the CVID cohort limited correlations between repertoire features and clinical complications.

This clone came up many times. Its target is unknown. The sequence runs out 3 residues before the end of the CDR3; the remainder is reconstructed from the germline J gene. The CDR3 extends over 15 amino acids. Trimming removed 0 bases at V and 3 bases at J, with 13 bases between. Germline CDR1 reads SGHNT; CDR2 reads YYREEE (reference sequence). The repertoire was sequenced with immunoSEQ multiplex PCR; TCRdb's copy has only in-frame clones and lacks some. The sample has about 41,000 clones, none seen only once; the top ten hold 1.3% to 1.5%. This sequence originates from a person between 18 and 75 years old in good health. The sequencing input was peripheral blood mononuclear cells. This chain uses TRBV5-4 with TRBJ2-7; D possibly uses TRBD1 or TRBD2 (6 bases each). Incomplete CDR3 DNA: TGTGCCAGCAGCTTGGAGGCAGGGGAGGTCTACGAG. Protein sequence: CASSLEAGEVYE. The full-length CDR3 reads as CASSLEAGEVYEQYF. The entire variable domain, with the rest obtained from reference TRBV5-4 and TRBJ2-7, is as follows: ETGVTQSPTHLIKTRGQQVTLRCSSQSGHNTVSWYQQALGQGPQFIFQYYREEENGRGNFPPRFSGLQFPNYSSELNVNALELDDSALYLCASSLEAGEVYEQYFGPGTRLTVT.